The 20 T cell receptor beta chains listed next were all sequenced from one sample in a study of human T cells and chemical hapten exposure. TCRdb re-called the 5' RACE reads through MiXCR, storing one row per CDR3 protein. Among 110,000 or so distinct CDR3 sequences, 15% to 20% were seen once, and the ten largest hold 2.8%. RNA extraction used unfractionated whole blood as the source of total RNA. These receptors all come from a human donor in good health.

V gene TRBV3-1 combines with J gene TRBJ1-2, with D hard to call. This CDR3 has 12 amino acids. Trimming cost V 3 bases and J 3 bases, with 5 bases left between them. From germline, CDR1 is LGHDT and CDR2 YNNKEL (reference sequence). The CDR3 DNA reads TGTGCCAGCAGCCAGGTTGACTATGGCTACACCTTC. As protein: CASSQVDYGYTF.

This rearrangement joins TRBV29-1 to TRBJ1-4; D remains unclear. CDR3 length: 13 residues. Germline CDR1 and CDR2: SQVTM and ANQGSEA. V was clipped by 4 bases and J by 0 bases, with 6 bases between them. The chain's CDR3 is CSVARATNEKLFF. CDR3 nucleotide sequence: TGCAGCGTTGCGCGGGCAACTAATGAAAAACTGTTTTTT.

This chain uses TRBV29-1 with TRBJ2-1; 7 nucleotides align to TRBD1. With 7 bases clipped from V and 0 bases from J, the junction kept 6 bases outside the gene matches. This CDR3 spans 14 amino acids. In germline, CDR1 is SQVTM, CDR2 ANQGSEA. In nucleotides, the CDR3 is TGCAGCGCTTCCAGGGGGAGCTCCTACAATGAGCAGTTCTTC. Translation: CSASRGSSYNEQFF.

V and J are TRBV19 and TRBJ2-7; D uncertain. Trimming stripped 5 bases from V and 1 base from J, with 18 bases between. CDR1 is LNHDA and CDR2 is SQIVND in the germline V gene (reference sequence). This CDR3 is 16 amino acids long. The CDR3 protein is CASSVGSTSPSYEQYF. The CDR3 DNA follows: TGTGCCAGTAGTGTTGGGTCAACTTCTCCTTCCTACGAGCAGTACTTC.

This clonotype has just one count. The CDR3 region is CASSWGGRYSYNEQFF. The CDR3 DNA reads as TGTGCCAGCAGCTGGGGAGGGCGGTACTCCTACAATGAGCAGTTCTTC. The genes are TRBV5-6 and TRBJ2-1; 7 bases fit TRBD2. The germline V gene encodes CDR1 SGHDT and CDR2 YYEEEE. This CDR3 contains 16 residues. V lost 3 bases, J lost 0 bases, and 6 bases stayed unmatched.

A few counts support this clonotype. The chain couples TRBV25-1 to TRBJ1-1; maybe TRBD1 (5 bases). The V end lost 4 bases, the J end lost 1 base, and 10 bases lay between the germline ends. Germline V gives CDR1 MGHDK, CDR2 SYGVNS. This CDR3 has 14 amino acids. CDR3 nucleotide sequence: TGTGCCAGCAGTGGTCTTCAGGGGAACACTGAAGCTTTCTTT. Protein product: CASSGLQGNTEAFF.

The V gene is TRBV27, the J gene TRBJ2-7, with 7 bases matching TRBD1. Germline CDR1 reads MNHEY; CDR2 reads SMNVEV (reference sequence). The CDR3 contains 15 residues. The V gene end was trimmed by 6 bases and the J gene end by 0 bases; junction bases not matched to a gene: 8. CDR3: CASSPGQPSSYEQYF. The CDR3 DNA follows: TGTGCCAGCAGCCCGGGACAGCCGAGCTCCTACGAGCAGTACTTC.

The chain couples TRBV29-1 to TRBJ1-1; 7 positions agree with TRBD1. The germline CDR1 and CDR2 sequences are SQVTM and ANQGSEA. The CDR3 length is 12 residues. Trimming removed 4 bases from V and 4 bases from J; junction bases left unmatched: 3. As DNA, the CDR3 is TGCAGCGTTGTAACAGGGGTCACTGAAGCTTTCTTT. Protein sequence: CSVVTGVTEAFF.

V is TRBV11-2 and J is TRBJ2-1; 10 nucleotides align to TRBD2. Per germline, CDR1 SGHAT and CDR2 FQNNGV. The CDR3 is 20 residues long. The V gene end was trimmed by 1 base and the J gene end by 7 bases; junction bases not matched to a gene: 19. CDR3 sequence (DNA): TGTGCCAGCAGCTTAGGCGTACTAGCGGGACATCCCAAGAGTAGGAATGAGCAGTTCTTC. This encodes CASSLGVLAGHPKSRNEQFF.

This clonotype came up many times. V and J are TRBV6-6 and TRBJ2-2; perhaps TRBD2 as D (6 bases). The CDR3 is made up of 15 amino acids. Trimming removed 4 bases from V and 0 bases from J, with 9 bases in between. Germline V CDR1 and CDR2: MNHNY, SVGAGI (reference sequence). Here the CDR3 reads CASSLGGPNTGELFF. The CDR3 bases are TGTGCCAGCAGTTTAGGAGGGCCGAACACCGGGGAGCTGTTTTTT.

The J gene is TRBJ1-5, the V gene TRBV29-1; 9 bases are a match to TRBD1. The CDR3 contains 13 residues. V dropped 3 bases and J dropped 7; count of bases not matched to a gene: 4. CDR1 SQVTM and CDR2 ANQGSEA come from the germline V gene. In nucleotides, the CDR3 is TGCAGCGTTGAGTCGGGACAGGGACAGCCCCAGCATTTT. It specifies CSVESGQGQPQHF.

The rearrangement links TRBV7-6 to TRBJ1-6; 9 bases are shared with TRBD1. Trimming at V came to 1 base and at J to 9 bases, leaving 1 base not matched to a gene. Germline CDR1 is SGHVS and CDR2 is FNYEAQ. This CDR3 spans 14 amino acids. The CDR3 loop reads CASSLGQGGSPLHF. CDR3 DNA: TGTGCCAGCAGCTTAGGACAGGGGGGTTCACCCCTCCACTTT.

This clonotype was counted a single time. The genes are TRBV10-3 and TRBJ2-3, with TRBD2 matching 13 bases. V shed 6 bases and J 0 bases; nucleotides not matched to a gene: 6. Germline V lookup: CDR1 ENHRY, CDR2 SYGVKD. There are 17 residues in the CDR3. The CDR3 reads CAISEGTSGTSTDTQYF. Here the CDR3 DNA reads TGTGCCATCAGCGAGGGGACTAGCGGGACTAGCACAGATACGCAGTATTTT.

CDR3 nucleotide sequence: TGTGCCAGCAGCGTAGCCGTACTAGCGGGAGATGCAGATACGCAGTATTTT. Translation: CASSVAVLAGDADTQYF. The rearrangement joins TRBV9 to TRBJ2-3, with TRBD2 matching over 11 bases. CDR1 is SGDLS and CDR2 is YYNGEE in the germline V gene. This CDR3 spans 17 amino acids. Trimming at V came to 0 bases and at J to 4 bases, leaving 7 bases not matched to a gene.

The genes are TRBV29-1 and TRBJ2-1; no clear D gene. V was cut by 4 bases and J by 0 bases, with 13 bases left in between. The CDR3 covers 15 residues. In germline, CDR1 is SQVTM, CDR2 ANQGSEA. CDR3 residues: CSVVGLIHSYNEQFF. In nucleotides, the CDR3 is TGCAGCGTTGTGGGCCTTATCCACTCCTACAATGAGCAGTTCTTC.

The rearrangement uses TRBV27 and TRBJ1-5; weak D call: TRBD1 (6 bases). The germline V gene encodes CDR1 MNHEY and CDR2 SMNVEV (reference sequence). Trimming shortened V by 3 bases and J by 11 bases, and 20 bases separated the two germline ends. CDR3 length: 15 residues. The CDR3 DNA is TGTGCCAGCAGTTTCTCATATCAGGGGTTATCAGCCCAGCATTTT. Amino acid sequence: CASSFSYQGLSAQHF.

In its sample, this clonotype was seen a few times. The V gene is TRBV30, the J gene TRBJ2-4; D unresolved. Per germline, CDR1 GTSNPN and CDR2 SVGIG (reference sequence). V shed 2 bases and J shed 2 bases, with 13 bases lying between them. CDR3 length: 15 amino acids. CDR3 protein: CAWSTGEYPKNIQYF. The DNA of the CDR3 is TGTGCCTGGAGTACCGGAGAGTACCCCAAAAACATTCAGTACTTC.

V gene TRBV7-3 combines with J gene TRBJ2-1; 8 nucleotides align to TRBD2. Germline V gives CDR1 SGHTA, CDR2 FQGTGA. After removal of 5 bases from V and 7 bases from J, the junction contained 16 bases not matched to a gene. This CDR3 is 17 amino acids long. The CDR3 nucleotides read TGTGCCAGCAGCAATAGAGCGGGGGCGGTGTCGAGAAATGAGCAGTTCTTC. It specifies CASSNRAGAVSRNEQFF.

Only a few counts were recorded for this clonotype. CDR3 loop: CASSLSRLWSSYNSPLHF. The CDR3 DNA follows: TGTGCCAGCAGTTTATCAAGGCTGTGGAGCTCCTATAATTCACCCCTCCACTTT. The chain carries TRBV27 and TRBJ1-6; the D is unclear. CDR3 size: 18 residues. Between the trimmed V and J ends, which lost 0 bases and 0 bases, there was a span of 12 bases. CDR1 and CDR2 from the germline V gene are MNHEY and SMNVEV (reference sequence).

The chain carries TRBV7-3 and TRBJ2-7; possibly TRBD1 or TRBD2 for D (5 bases each). CDR1 and CDR2 from the germline V gene are SGHTA and FQGTGA. The V end lost 1 base, the J end lost 4 bases, and 11 bases lay between the germline ends. This CDR3 has 14 residues. CDR3 protein: CASSLNPGRYEQYF. In DNA form, the CDR3 reads TGTGCCAGCAGCTTAAACCCAGGGAGATACGAGCAGTACTTC.